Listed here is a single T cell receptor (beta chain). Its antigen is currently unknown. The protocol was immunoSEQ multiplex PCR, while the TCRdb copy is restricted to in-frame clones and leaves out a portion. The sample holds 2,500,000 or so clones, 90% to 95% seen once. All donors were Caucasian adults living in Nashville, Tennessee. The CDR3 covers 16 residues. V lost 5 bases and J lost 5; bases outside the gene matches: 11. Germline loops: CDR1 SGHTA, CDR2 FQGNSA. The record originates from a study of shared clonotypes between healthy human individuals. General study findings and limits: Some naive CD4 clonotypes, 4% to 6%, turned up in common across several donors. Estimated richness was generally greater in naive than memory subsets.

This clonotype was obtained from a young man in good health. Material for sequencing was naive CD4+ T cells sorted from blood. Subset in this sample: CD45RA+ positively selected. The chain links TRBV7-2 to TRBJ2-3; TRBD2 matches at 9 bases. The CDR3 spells CASSPWGREGGDTQYF. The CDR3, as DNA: TGTGCCAGCAGCCCTTGGGGGCGGGAGGGAGGAGATACGCAGTATTTT.